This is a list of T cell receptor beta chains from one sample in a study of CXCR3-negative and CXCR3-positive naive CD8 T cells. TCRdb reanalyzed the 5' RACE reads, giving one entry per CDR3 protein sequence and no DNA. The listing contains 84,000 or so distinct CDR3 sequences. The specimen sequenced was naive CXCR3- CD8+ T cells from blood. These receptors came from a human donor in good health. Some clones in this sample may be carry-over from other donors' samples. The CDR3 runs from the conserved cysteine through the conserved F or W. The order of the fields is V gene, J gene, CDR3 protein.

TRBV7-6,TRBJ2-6,CASSSGGTSGANVLTF
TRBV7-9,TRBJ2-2,CASSSVAGRTGELFF
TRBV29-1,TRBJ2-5,CSVEAGIQETQYF
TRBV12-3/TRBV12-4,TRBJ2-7,CASSLLLAGVREQYF
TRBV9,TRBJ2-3,CASSVSGITDTQYF
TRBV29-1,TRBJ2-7,CSVVPLGVQYEQYF
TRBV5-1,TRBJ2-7,CASSLTSRSPYEQYF
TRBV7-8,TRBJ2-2,CASSQANTGELFF
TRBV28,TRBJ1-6,CASSNPGGQGQSPLHF
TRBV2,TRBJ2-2,CASSGELASTGELFF
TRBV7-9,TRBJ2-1,CATFSPSGAQDNEQFF
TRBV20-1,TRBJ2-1,CSARDVAGGTNEQFF
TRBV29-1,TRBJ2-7,CSVHTDSFAYEQYF
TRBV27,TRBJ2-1,CASSLGGQGGEQFF
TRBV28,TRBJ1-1,CASSLAPGLSIMNTEAFF
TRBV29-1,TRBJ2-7,CSVETDAGGHVDEQYF
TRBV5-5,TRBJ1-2,CASSHDRDPNYGYTF
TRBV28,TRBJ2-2,CASSGRYRGRVAGELFF
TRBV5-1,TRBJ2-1,CASSALGGSYNEQFF
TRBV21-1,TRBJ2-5,CASSKGQGARETQYF
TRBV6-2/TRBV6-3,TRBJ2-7,CASSYSRGWSSYEQYF
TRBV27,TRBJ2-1,CASSLSPIAGLAANNEQFF
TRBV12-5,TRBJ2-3,CASSEESTDTQYF
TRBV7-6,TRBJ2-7,CASSLEVATRDPAPEGPVYEQYF
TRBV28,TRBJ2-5,CASDTSGALGETQYF
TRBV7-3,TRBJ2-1,CASSLSGPTPTEQFF
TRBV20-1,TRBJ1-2,CSAREEDRELYGYTF
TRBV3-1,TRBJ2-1,CASSFGGGYNEQFF
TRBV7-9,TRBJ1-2,CASSSRMNDQYGYTF
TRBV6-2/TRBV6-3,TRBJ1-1,CASSTPNTEAFF
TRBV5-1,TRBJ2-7,CASSFSNLEYEQYF
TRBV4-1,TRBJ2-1,CASSHPGTGGHNEQFF